The present T cell receptor beta chain was sequenced within a study of CD8 T cells in ankylosing spondylitis. Points from the study as a whole: Both synovial fluid and blood in reactive arthritis had previously been reported to carry some motif variants. Seemingly characteristic of ankylosing spondylitis blood was a TCR beta motif consisting of about 8 highly homologous variants. Researchers reportedly found disease-linked clones significantly enriched in matched ankylosing spondylitis synovial fluid. Researchers report that disease-linked clones proved CD8+ and relatively rare in peripheral blood.

This clonotype has only a few counts. The antigen remains undetermined. CDR1 MNHNS and CDR2 SASEGT come from the germline V gene. The CDR3 is made up of 15 amino acids. The ends were cut back, 0 bases at V and 3 bases at J, with 11 bases in the middle. Quantitative barcoded 5'-RACE was used to prepare TCR beta libraries. TCRdb passed the 5' RACE reads through MiXCR, listing each CDR3 protein once. Of roughly 670,000 distinct CDR3 sequences in the sample, under 20% were seen once. The receptor was isolated from a male donor with ankylosing spondylitis. The V gene is TRBV6-1, the J gene TRBJ1-2; a weak D match, TRBD1 (5 bases). Sequenced input: blood, either unsorted or a sorted T cell fraction (not recorded which). CDR3 in amino acids: CASSEAGTEYYGYTF. The CDR3 nucleotides read TGTGCCAGCAGTGAAGCGGGGACCGAATACTATGGCTACACCTTC.